This T cell receptor (beta chain) originates from a study of CD4 T cells in relation to SARS-CoV-2 and coronaviruses. Study in general: TCR beta CDR3s were sequenced after approximately nine-day antigen culture of PBMCs.

Note on this clone: Its specificity is not known.

The assay was immunoSEQ multiplex PCR, and TCRdb's table has in-frame clones only and misses some. The sample contains around 25,000 clones, over 65% of which appear only once. V was clipped by 4 bases and J by 2 bases; unmatched bases: 5. This CDR3 comprises 15 residues. Germline lookup yields CDR1 SNHLY and CDR2 FYNNEI. Before the COVID-19 pandemic, during about 2010-2018, CD4+ T cells were taken from unexposed donors. Isolation of CD4+ T cells took place after about 9 days in culture. Sequencing was done on a sample of CD4+ T cells from PBMCs, cultured in vitro. The chain uses TRBV2 and TRBJ2-1, with 7 bases aligning to TRBD1. The receptor's source is a human donor in good health. CDR3 nucleotide sequence: TGTGCCAGCAGTGGCCTAGGGGGCCCCTACAATGAGCAGTTCTTC. Translated, it gives CASSGLGGPYNEQFF.